This T cell receptor beta chain was observed in a study of T-cell memory formation after mild COVID-19. About the study: The TCR clusters were mostly specific to one donor. Regarding the study as a whole: Among CD4+ contracting clones, most were CM and EM, and CD8+ ones EMRA. Certain responding clones were present in pre-infection memory, suggesting participation of cross-reactive memory.

TCRdb independently ran MiXCR on the 5' RACE reads; one entry per CDR3 protein. This table has over 400,000 distinct CDR3 sequences, about a quarter appearing once. In this sample, this clonotype turned up a few times. Its antigen is still unknown. The CDR3 length is 13 residues. With V trimmed by 5 bases and J by 7 bases, 7 bases remained unmatched. Germline V gene data show CDR1 as DFQATT and CDR2 as SNEGSKA (reference sequence). Sequenced material: PBMCs or a T cell subset sorted from them (not recorded which). V usage is TRBV20-1 and J usage is TRBJ2-1, with TRBD2 matching over 8 bases. The origin of this receptor is an adult woman who had mild COVID-19 (a few samples of this study predate the infection). Cell type and time point are not known. Here the CDR3 reads CSAYGGTRNEQFF. In DNA form, the CDR3 reads TGCAGTGCTTACGGGGGGACTAGAAATGAGCAGTTCTTC.